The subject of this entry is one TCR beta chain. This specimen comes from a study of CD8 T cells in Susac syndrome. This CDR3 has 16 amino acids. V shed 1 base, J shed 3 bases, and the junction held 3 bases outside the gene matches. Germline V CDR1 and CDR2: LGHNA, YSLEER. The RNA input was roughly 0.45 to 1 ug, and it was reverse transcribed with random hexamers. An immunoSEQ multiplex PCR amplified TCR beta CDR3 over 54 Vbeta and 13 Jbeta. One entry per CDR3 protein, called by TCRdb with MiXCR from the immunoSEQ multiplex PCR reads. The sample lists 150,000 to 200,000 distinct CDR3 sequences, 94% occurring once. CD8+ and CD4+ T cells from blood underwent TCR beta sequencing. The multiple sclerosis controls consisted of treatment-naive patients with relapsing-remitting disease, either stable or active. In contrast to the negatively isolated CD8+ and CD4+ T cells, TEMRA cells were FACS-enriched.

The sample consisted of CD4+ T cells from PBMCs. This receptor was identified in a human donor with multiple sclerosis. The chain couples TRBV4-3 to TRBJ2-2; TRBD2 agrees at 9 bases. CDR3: CASSQGSGRDTGELFF. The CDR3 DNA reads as TGCGCCAGCAGCCAAGGTAGCGGGAGAGACACCGGGGAGCTGTTTTTT.